The next 9 T cell receptor beta chains were all read from a single sample in a study of blood T cell repertoires in COVID-19. Profiling relied on immunoSEQ multiplex PCR, and the TCRdb table lists in-frame clones only, not all of them. The repertoire holds about 61,000 clones, with over 75% as singletons. Sample: peripheral blood. The receptors shown here come from an elderly man with active or convalescent COVID-19.

The J gene is TRBJ1-6, the V gene TRBV30; no clear D gene. V dropped 2 bases and J dropped 0 bases, with 8 bases sitting between them. Per germline, CDR1 GTSNPN and CDR2 SVGIG (reference sequence). The CDR3 is made up of 15 amino acids. DNA for the CDR3: TGTGCCTGGAGTATCGGGAGCTCCTATAATTCACCCCTCCACTTT. It yields the protein CAWSIGSSYNSPLHF.

This clone was seen a handful of times. The chain uses TRBV6-5 and TRBJ1-2; D call uncertain. The CDR3 loop spans 10 amino acids. CDR1 and CDR2 from the germline V gene are MNHEY and SVGAGI. With 5 bases removed from V and 8 bases from J, the gap between germline ends came to 6 bases. Written as DNA, the CDR3 is TGTGCCAGCAGTACTCTAGGCTACACCTTC. This codes for CASSTLGYTF.

The chain carries TRBV10-2 and TRBJ1-2; D might be TRBD1 (6 bases). Germline V gene sequence: CDR1 WSHSY, CDR2 SAAADI. Trimming removed 0 bases at V and 4 bases at J, with 12 bases between. CDR3 length equals 15 residues. Written as DNA, the CDR3 is TGCGCCAGCAGTGAGTCGGGGGGAGGGGGCTATGGCTACACCTTC. Its translation: CASSESGGGGYGYTF.

The chain has TRBV24-1 and TRBJ2-3, with TRBD1 as a possible D gene (6 bases). V was pared by 6 bases and J by 4 bases, with 16 bases between. The CDR3 loop spans 15 amino acids. Per the germline V gene, CDR1 is KGHDR and CDR2 is SFDVKD. For the CDR3, the DNA is TGTGCCACCAGTACTGGGGGCGCGGGCCCAGATACGCAGTATTTT. It codes for CATSTGGAGPDTQYF.

The chain recombines TRBV3-1 (or the pseudogene TRBV3-2) with TRBJ1-1; D is unresolved. Trimming removed 3 bases from V and 1 base from J, with 9 bases in between. The germline CDR1 and CDR2 sequences are LGHDT and YNNKEL (reference sequence). The CDR3 totals 14 residues. CDR3 loop: CASSQHPRNTEAFF. In DNA, the CDR3 is TGTGCCAGCAGCCAGCACCCGCGGAACACTGAAGCTTTCTTT.

The V and J genes are TRBV9 and TRBJ2-7; TRBD2 might be the D (5 bases). From germline, CDR1 is SGDLS and CDR2 YYNGEE. This CDR3 contains 13 residues. Trimming stripped 3 bases from V and 3 bases from J, with 10 bases between. The CDR3, as DNA: TGTGCCAGCAGCGAGCGGTCGGGCTACGAGCAGTACTTC. Amino acids: CASSERSGYEQYF. The full variable domain, in which reference TRBV9 and TRBJ2-7 provide the parts outside the CDR3, is DSGVTQTPKHLITATGQRVTLRCSPRSGDLSVYWYQQSLDQGLQFLIQYYNGEERAKGNILERFSAQQFPDLHSELNLSSLELGDSALYFCASSERSGYEQYFGPGTRLTVT.

The chain uses TRBV5-1 and TRBJ2-7; D uncertain. CDR1 and CDR2 from the germline V gene are SGHRS and YFSETQ. The CDR3 sequence is 15 residues long. The germline V and J ends were trimmed by 10 bases and 1 base, with 21 bases remaining between them. Written as DNA, the CDR3 is TGCGCCTCCCACCAGGTCGTCACCGCTTCCTACGAGCAGTACTTC. Protein sequence: CASHQVVTASYEQYF.

There are a few counts of this clone. The V call is TRBV13, the J call TRBJ2-7; weak D call: TRBD1 (5 bases). Between the trimmed V and J ends, which lost 0 bases and 2 bases, there was a span of 11 bases. CDR1 is PRHDT, CDR2 FYEKMQ, per germline (reference sequence). The CDR3 sequence is 15 residues long. CDR3 coding DNA: TGTGCCAGCAGCTTAGGTCAGGGATCCCCCTACGAGCAGTACTTC. The encoded protein is CASSLGQGSPYEQYF.

The J gene is TRBJ2-7, the V gene TRBV7-8; TRBD2 aligns across 8 bases. The CDR3 is 18 residues long. CDR1 is SGHVS, CDR2 FQNEAQ, per germline. With 1 base clipped from V and 2 bases from J, the junction kept 13 bases outside the gene matches. This CDR3 reads CASSLGGATGTSTYEQYF. CDR3 DNA sequence: TGTGCCAGCAGCTTAGGTGGGGCTACCGGGACTAGTACCTACGAGCAGTACTTC.